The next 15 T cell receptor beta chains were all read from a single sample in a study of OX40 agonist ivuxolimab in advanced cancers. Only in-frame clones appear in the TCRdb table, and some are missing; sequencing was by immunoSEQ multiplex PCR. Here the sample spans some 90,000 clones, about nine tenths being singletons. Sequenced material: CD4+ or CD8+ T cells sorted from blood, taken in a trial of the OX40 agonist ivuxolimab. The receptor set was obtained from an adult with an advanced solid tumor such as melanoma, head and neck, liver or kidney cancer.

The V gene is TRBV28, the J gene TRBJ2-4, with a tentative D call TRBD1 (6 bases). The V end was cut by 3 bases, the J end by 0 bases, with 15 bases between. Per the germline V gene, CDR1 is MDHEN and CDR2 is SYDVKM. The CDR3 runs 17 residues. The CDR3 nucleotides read TGTGCCAGCAGTTTTGGGGCACAGACAGGAGCCAAAAACATTCAGTACTTC. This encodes CASSFGAQTGAKNIQYF.

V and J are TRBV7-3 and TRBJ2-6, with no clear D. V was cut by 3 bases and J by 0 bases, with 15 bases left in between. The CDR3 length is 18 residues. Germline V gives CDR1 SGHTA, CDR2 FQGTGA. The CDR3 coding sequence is TGTGCCAGCAGCTTTGACCCCCCAGGCAACTCTGGGGCCAACGTCCTGACTTTC. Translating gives CASSFDPPGNSGANVLTF. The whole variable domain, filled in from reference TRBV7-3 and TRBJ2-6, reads GAGVSQTPSNKVTEKGKYVELRCDPISGHTALYWYRQSLGQGPEFLIYFQGTGAADDSGLPNDRFFAVRPEGSVSTLKIQRTERGDSAVYLCASSFDPPGNSGANVLTFGAGSRLTVL.

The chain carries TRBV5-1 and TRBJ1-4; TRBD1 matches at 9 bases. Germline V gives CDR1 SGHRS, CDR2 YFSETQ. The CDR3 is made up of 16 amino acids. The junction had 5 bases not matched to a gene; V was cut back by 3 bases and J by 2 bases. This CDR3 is CASSSGTGNTNEKLFF. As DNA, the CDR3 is TGCGCCAGCAGCTCAGGGACAGGGAACACTAATGAAAAACTGTTTTTT.

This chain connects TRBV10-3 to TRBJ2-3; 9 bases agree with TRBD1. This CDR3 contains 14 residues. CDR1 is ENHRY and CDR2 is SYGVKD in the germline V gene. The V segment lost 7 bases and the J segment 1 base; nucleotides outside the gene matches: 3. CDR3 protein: CAITRTGGTDTQYF. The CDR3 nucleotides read TGTGCCATCACGCGGACAGGGGGCACAGATACGCAGTATTTT.

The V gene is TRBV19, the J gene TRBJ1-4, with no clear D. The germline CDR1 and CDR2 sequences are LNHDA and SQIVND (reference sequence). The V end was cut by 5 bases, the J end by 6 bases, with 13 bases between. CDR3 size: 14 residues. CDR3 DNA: TGTGCCAGTAGTTGGCAGAGTCATGATGAAAAACTGTTTTTT. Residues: CASSWQSHDEKLFF.

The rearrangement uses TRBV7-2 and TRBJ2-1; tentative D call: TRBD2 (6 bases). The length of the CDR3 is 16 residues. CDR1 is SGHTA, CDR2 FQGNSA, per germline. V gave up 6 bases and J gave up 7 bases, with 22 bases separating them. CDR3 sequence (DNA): TGTGCCAGCAGTTTGGCGGGTTGGGTCGGGGGAAATGAGCAGTTCTTC. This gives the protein CASSLAGWVGGNEQFF.

The CDR3 bases are TGTGCCAGCAGCCCCCCTTCTGGGACGGTTGGAAACACCATATATTTT. This gives the protein CASSPPSGTVGNTIYF. The V and J genes are TRBV28 and TRBJ1-3; maybe TRBD1 (5 bases). The CDR3 length is 16 residues. V was shortened by 6 bases and J by 3 bases, with 18 bases between the two germline ends. Germline CDR1 MDHEN, CDR2 SYDVKM.

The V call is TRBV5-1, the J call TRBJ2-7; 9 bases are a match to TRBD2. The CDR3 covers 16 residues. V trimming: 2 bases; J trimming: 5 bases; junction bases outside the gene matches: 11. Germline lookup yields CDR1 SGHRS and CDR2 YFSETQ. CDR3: CASSLVAGVIRNEQYF. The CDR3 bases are TGCGCCAGCAGCTTAGTAGCGGGAGTGATAAGGAACGAGCAGTACTTC. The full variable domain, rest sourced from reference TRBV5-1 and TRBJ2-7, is KAGVTQTPRYLIKTRGQQVTLSCSPISGHRSVSWYQQTPGQGLQFLFEYFSETQRNKGNFPGRFSGRQFSNSRSEMNVSTLELGDSALYLCASSLVAGVIRNEQYFGPGTRLTVT.

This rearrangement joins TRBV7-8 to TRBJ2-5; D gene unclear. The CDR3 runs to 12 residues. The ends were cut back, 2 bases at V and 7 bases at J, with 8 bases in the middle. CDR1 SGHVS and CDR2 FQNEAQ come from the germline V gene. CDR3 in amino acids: CASSLLKATQYF. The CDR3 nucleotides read TGTGCCAGCAGCTTATTAAAGGCGACCCAGTACTTC.

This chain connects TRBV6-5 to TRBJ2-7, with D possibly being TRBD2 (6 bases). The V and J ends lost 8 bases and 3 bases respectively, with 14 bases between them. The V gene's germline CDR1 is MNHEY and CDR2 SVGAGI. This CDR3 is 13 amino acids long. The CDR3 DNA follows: TGTGCCAGCGTCGGCGGGGCGAACTACGAGCAGTACTTC. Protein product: CASVGGANYEQYF.

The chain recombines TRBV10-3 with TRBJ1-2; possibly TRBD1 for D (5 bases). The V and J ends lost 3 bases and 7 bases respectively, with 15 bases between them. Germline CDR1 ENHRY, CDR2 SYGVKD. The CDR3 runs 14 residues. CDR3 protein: CAISEMVQGVGYTF. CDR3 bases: TGTGCCATCAGTGAAATGGTCCAGGGTGTTGGCTACACCTTC.

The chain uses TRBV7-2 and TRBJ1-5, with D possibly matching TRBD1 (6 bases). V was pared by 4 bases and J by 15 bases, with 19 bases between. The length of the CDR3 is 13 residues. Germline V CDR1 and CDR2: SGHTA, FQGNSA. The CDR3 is CASSSPTGYSAHF. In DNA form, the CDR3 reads TGTGCCAGCAGCTCCCCGACAGGCTACTCCGCGCATTTT.

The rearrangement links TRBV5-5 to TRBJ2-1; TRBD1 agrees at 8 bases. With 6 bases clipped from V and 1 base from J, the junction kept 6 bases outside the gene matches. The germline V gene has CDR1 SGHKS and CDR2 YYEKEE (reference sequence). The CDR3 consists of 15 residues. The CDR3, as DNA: TGTGCCAGCAAACTTGGGACAGGTTCCTACAATGAGCAGTTCTTC. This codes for CASKLGTGSYNEQFF.

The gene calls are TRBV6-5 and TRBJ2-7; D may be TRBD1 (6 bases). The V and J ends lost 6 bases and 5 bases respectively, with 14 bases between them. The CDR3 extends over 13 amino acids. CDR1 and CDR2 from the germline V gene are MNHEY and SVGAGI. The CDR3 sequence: CASSSMRGNEQYF. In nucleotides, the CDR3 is TGTGCCAGCAGCTCTATGAGGGGGAACGAGCAGTACTTC.

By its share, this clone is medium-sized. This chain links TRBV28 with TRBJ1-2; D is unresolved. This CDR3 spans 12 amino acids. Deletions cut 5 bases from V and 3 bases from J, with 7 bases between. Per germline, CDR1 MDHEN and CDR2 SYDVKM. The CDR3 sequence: CASSQRDYGYTF. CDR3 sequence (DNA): TGTGCCAGCAGTCAGCGCGACTATGGCTACACCTTC.